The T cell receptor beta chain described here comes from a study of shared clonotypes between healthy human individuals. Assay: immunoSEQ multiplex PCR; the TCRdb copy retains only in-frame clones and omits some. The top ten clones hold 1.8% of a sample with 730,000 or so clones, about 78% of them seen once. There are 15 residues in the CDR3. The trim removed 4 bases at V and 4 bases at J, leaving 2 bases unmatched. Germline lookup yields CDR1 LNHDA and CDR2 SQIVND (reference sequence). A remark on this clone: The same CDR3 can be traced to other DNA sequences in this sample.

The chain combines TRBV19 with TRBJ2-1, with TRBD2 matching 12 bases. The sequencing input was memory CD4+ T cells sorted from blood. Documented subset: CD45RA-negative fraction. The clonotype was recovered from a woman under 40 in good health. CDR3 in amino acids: CASSTGLAGYNEQFF. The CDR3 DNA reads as TGTGCCAGTAGTACGGGACTAGCGGGTTACAATGAGCAGTTCTTC.